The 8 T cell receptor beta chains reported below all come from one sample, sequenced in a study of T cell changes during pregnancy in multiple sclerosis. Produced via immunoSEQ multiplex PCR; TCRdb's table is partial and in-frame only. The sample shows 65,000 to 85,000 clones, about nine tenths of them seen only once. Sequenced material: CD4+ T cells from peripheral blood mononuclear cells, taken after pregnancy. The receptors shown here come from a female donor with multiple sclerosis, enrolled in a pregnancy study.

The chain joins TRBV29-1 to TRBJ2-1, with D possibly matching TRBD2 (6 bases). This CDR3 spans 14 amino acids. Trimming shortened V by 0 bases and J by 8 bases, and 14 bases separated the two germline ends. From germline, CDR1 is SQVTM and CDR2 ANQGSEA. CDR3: CSVEDQRRRDEQFF. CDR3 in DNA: TGCAGCGTTGAAGATCAGCGGAGGAGGGATGAGCAGTTCTTC.

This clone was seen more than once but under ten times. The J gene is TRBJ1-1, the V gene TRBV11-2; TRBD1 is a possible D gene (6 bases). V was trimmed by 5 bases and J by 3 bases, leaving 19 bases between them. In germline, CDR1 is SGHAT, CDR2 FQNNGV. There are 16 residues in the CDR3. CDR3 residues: CASSGGAGELDTEAFF. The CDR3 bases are TGTGCCAGCAGCGGGGGGGCAGGGGAATTAGACACTGAAGCTTTCTTT.

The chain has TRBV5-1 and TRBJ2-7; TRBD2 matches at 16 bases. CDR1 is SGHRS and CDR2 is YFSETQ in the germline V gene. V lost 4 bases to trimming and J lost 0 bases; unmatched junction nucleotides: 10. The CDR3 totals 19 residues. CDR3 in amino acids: CASSRKPGLAGGSSYEQYF. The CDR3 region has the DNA TGCGCCAGCAGCCGGAAACCGGGACTAGCGGGGGGGTCCTCCTACGAGCAGTACTTC.

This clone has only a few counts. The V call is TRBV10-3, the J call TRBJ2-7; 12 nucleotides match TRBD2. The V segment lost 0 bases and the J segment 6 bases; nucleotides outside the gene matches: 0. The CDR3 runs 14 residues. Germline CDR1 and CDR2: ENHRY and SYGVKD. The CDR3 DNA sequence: TGTGCCATCAGTGAGTCGACTAGCGGGAGCGAGCAGTACTTC. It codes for CAISESTSGSEQYF.

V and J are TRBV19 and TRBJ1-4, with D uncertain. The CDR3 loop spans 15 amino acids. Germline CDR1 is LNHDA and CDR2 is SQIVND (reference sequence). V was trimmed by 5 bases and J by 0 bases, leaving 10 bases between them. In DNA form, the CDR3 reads TGTGCCAGTAGTGTCGGACTCGCAACTAATGAAAAACTGTTTTTT. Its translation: CASSVGLATNEKLFF.

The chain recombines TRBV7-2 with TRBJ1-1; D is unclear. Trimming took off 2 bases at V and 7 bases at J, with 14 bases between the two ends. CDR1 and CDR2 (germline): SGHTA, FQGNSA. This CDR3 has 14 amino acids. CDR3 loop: CASSLMAQVGEAFF. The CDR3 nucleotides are TGTGCCAGCAGCTTAATGGCGCAGGTCGGTGAAGCTTTCTTT.

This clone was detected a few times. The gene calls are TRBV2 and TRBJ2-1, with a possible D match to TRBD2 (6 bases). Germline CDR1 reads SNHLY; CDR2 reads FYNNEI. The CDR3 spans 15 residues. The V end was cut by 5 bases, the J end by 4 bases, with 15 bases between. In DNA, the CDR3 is TGTGCCAGCAGTACTAGTGGACTACTGTACAATGAGCAGTTCTTC. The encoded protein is CASSTSGLLYNEQFF.

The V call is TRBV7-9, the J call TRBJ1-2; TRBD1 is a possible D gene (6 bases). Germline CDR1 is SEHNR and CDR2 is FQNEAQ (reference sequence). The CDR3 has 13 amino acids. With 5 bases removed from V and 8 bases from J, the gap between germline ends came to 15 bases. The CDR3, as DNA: TGTGCCAGCAGCCCCGAAACAGGGACGGGCTACACCTTC. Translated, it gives CASSPETGTGYTF.